One sample yielded the 3 T cell receptor beta chains listed below, sequenced in a study of identical twins. TCRdb called the 5' RACE reads again in MiXCR, with one record for every CDR3 protein. The sample yields about 530,000 distinct CDR3 sequences, approximately 16% seen once. This same sample was also taken into another study, of yellow fever vaccine responses in identical twins.

The specimen was CD4+ T cells sorted from blood. The receptor source for this set is a woman in her late teens or twenties in good health.

This clonotype was detected only a few times. The chain uses TRBV7-2 and TRBJ2-7; 9 nucleotides match TRBD1. This CDR3 has 16 residues. J gave up 4 bases and V 3 bases, and 10 bases lay outside the gene matches. The V gene's germline CDR1 is SGHTA and CDR2 FQGNSA. CDR3 residues: CASSFLTGQGGYEQYF. The CDR3 DNA reads TGTGCCAGCAGCTTCCTTACGGGACAGGGTGGGTACGAGCAGTACTTC.

The chain uses TRBV7-9 and TRBJ2-2, with D perhaps given as TRBD1 or TRBD2 (5 bases each). Trimming pared 6 bases from V and 3 bases from J, leaving 20 bases between. Germline CDR1 reads SEHNR; CDR2 reads FQNEAQ (reference sequence). CDR3 length: 17 residues. The CDR3 loop reads CASRPGSISDYTGELFF. In DNA, the CDR3 is TGTGCCAGCAGACCAGGGTCGATTAGCGATTACACCGGGGAGCTGTTTTTT.

This clonotype was detected ten times or more. The CDR3 spells CASSWGETQYF. DNA of the CDR3: TGCGCCAGCAGCTGGGGAGAGACCCAGTACTTC. The rearrangement joins TRBV5-1 to TRBJ2-5; D call uncertain. This CDR3 spans 11 amino acids. Germline V gene sequence: CDR1 SGHRS, CDR2 YFSETQ. The ends were cut back, 3 bases at V and 4 bases at J, with 4 bases in the middle.